This T cell receptor beta chain derives from a study of blood T cell repertoires in COVID-19. Study background: Some COVID-19 samples were acute and others convalescent; all came from the United States, Italy and Spain. The cDNA or gDNA used as material had been derived from T cells, B-cell-depleted T cells, or PBMCs.

How the authors handled the data: Reference gene primer amplification in the assay estimated nucleated cell counts. Assay: immunoSEQ multiplex PCR; the TCRdb copy retains only in-frame clones and omits some. Clone size and V and J calls were adopted from that table, with D and trimming inferred from the DNA. Here the sample spans some 200,000 clones, 85% to 90% being singletons. Trimming shortened V by 2 bases and J by 2 bases, and 16 bases separated the two germline ends. There are 17 residues in the CDR3. Germline-derived CDR1 and CDR2 are MNHEY and SVGEGT. The sequencing input was peripheral blood. The chain links TRBV6-2 or TRBV6-3 to TRBJ1-5; D is undetermined. The TCR sequence derives from an elderly man with acute or convalescent COVID-19. The CDR3 DNA is TGTGCCAGCAGTTACCCACCGACACAAGCGGGCAATCAGCCCCAGCATTTT. Its translation is CASSYPPTQAGNQPQHF.